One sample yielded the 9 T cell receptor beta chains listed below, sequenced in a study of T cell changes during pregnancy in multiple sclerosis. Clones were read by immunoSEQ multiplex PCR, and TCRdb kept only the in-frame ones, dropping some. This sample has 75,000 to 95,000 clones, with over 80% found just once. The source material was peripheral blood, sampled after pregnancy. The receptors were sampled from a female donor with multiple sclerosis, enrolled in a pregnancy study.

The CDR3 region has the DNA TGTGCCAGCAGTAAGGGACAGGGGTTTGATGGCTACACCTTC. Protein sequence: CASSKGQGFDGYTF. The genes are TRBV6-5 and TRBJ1-2; 10 nucleotides match TRBD1. Germline CDR1 reads MNHEY; CDR2 reads SVGAGI. The CDR3 totals 14 residues. The ends lost 5 bases at V and 6 bases at J; junction bases unmatched: 6.

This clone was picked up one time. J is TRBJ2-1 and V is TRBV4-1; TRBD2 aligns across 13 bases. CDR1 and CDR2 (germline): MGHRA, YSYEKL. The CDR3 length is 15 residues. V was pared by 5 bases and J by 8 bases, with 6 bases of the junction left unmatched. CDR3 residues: CASSTGTSGVDEQFF. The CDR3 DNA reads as TGCGCCAGCAGCACAGGGACTAGCGGGGTCGATGAGCAGTTCTTC.

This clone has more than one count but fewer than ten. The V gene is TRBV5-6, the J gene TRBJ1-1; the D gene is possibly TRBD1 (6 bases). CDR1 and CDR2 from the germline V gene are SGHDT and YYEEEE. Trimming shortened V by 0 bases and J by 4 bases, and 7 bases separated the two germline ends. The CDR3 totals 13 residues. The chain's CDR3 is CASSLGQATEAFF. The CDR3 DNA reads TGTGCCAGCAGCTTGGGACAGGCCACTGAAGCTTTCTTT.

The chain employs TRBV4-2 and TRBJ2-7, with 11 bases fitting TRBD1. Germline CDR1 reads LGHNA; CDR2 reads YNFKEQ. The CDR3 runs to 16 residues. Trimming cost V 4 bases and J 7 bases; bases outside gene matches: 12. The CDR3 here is CASSPSLGQGAGEQYF. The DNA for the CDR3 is TGTGCCAGCAGCCCTAGCCTTGGACAGGGGGCAGGGGAGCAGTACTTC.

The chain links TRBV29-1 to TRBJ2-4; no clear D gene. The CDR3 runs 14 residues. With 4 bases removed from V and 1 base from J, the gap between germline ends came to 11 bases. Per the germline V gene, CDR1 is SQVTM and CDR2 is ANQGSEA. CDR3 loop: CSVAGLAAKNIQYF. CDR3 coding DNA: TGCAGCGTTGCGGGTCTTGCGGCCAAAAACATTCAGTACTTC.

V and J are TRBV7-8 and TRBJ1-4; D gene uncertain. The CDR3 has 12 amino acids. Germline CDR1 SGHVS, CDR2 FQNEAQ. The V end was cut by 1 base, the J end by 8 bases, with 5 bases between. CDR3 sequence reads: CASSLVAEKLFF. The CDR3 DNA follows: TGTGCCAGCAGCTTAGTAGCCGAAAAACTGTTTTTT.

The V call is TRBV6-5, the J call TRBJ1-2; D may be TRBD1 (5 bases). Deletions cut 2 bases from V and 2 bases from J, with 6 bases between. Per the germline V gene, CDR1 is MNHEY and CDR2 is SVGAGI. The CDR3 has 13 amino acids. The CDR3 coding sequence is TGTGCCAGCAGTTACGACAGAAACTATGGCTACACCTTC. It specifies CASSYDRNYGYTF.

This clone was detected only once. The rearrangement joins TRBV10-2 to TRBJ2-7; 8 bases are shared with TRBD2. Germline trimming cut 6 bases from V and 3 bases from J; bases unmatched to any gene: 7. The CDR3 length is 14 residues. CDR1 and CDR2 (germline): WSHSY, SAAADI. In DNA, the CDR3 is TGCGCCAGCAGATTGACTAGCGCGTTCTACGAGCAGTACTTC. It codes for CASRLTSAFYEQYF.

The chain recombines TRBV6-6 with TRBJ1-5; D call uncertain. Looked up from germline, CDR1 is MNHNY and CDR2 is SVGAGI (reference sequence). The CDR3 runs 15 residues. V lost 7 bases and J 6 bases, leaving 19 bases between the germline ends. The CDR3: CASTNTGAEAQPQHF. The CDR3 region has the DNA TGTGCCAGCACTAATACCGGAGCGGAGGCTCAGCCCCAGCATTTT.